Listed below are T cell receptor beta chains from one sample, sequenced in a study of CD8 T cells in Susac syndrome. TCRdb ran MiXCR on the immunoSEQ multiplex PCR reads and lists one entry per CDR3 protein. The sample holds 150,000 to 180,000 distinct CDR3 sequences; approximately 93% are singletons and the top ten take 0.2% to 0.25%. Sequencing was performed on CD8+ T cells from PBMCs. The receptors come from a human donor with multiple sclerosis. The CDR3 runs from the conserved cysteine through the conserved F or W. The D gene is left open where the match is weak. The size field is filled for only some rows; it gives once, few, many or a size class.

d_call	j_call	v_call	clone_size	cdr3_nt	cdr3_aa
NA	TRBJ1-2	TRBV9	NA	TGTGCCAGCAGGGGCTCAGAACATGGCTACACCTTC	CASRGSEHGYTF
NA	TRBJ1-4	TRBV2	NA	TGTGCCAGCAGTGGGGAGGACAGCACCAAACTGTTTTTT	CASSGEDSTKLFF
NA	TRBJ1-5	TRBV20-1	NA	TGCAGTGCTAGAGAAAGTTTTGGGACAAACAATCAGCCCCAGCATTTT	CSARESFGTNNQPQHF
TRBD1	TRBJ1-1	TRBV30	once	TGTGCCTGGAGTCCCCCGGGACAGGGCTACACTGAAGCTTTCTTT	CAWSPPGQGYTEAFF
TRBD2	TRBJ2-7	TRBV19	NA	TGTGCCAGTAGTAGGGGGGGAAGCACCTACGAGCAGTACTTC	CASSRGGSTYEQYF
NA	TRBJ2-1	TRBV6-6	NA	TGTGCCACCATAGCCCCAGGGGCATATGAGCAGTTCTTC	CATIAPGAYEQFF
NA	TRBJ1-1	TRBV2	NA	TGTGCCACCTTCAGAGGGGGGACTGAAGCTTTCTTT	CATFRGGTEAFF
NA	TRBJ2-1	TRBV12-3/TRBV12-4	NA	TGTGCCAGCAGTGTGGACCTTGAGCAGTTCTTC	CASSVDLEQFF
NA	TRBJ1-5	TRBV20-1	NA	TGCAGTGCTAGAGATTCCGGTGCGCTGAATCAGCCCCAGCATTTT	CSARDSGALNQPQHF
TRBD1	TRBJ1-6	TRBV7-9	NA	TGTGCCAGCAGCCCGAAGACAGGGAGGGATTCACCCCTCCACTTT	CASSPKTGRDSPLHF
NA	TRBJ2-5	TRBV7-9	NA	TGTGCCAGCAGCTTGGGGAGTGGGGAGACCCAGTACTTC	CASSLGSGETQYF
NA	TRBJ2-3	TRBV7-2	NA	TGTGCCAGCAGCTTGAGGACCTTATCTAGCACAGATACGCAGTATTTT	CASSLRTLSSTDTQYF
NA	TRBJ1-4	TRBV13	NA	TGTGCCAGCAGCCTGAGCGATCAGGGGCCGTATGAAAAACTGTTTTTT	CASSLSDQGPYEKLFF
NA	TRBJ2-5	TRBV21-1	once	TGTGCCAGCAGCAGGGAGATCGAGAGGAGGGGGCGTTGGGAGACCCAGTACTTC	CASSREIERRGRWETQYF
NA	TRBJ2-7	TRBV27	NA	TGTGCCAGCATGACCCGCAGCTACGAGCAGTACTTC	CASMTRSYEQYF
NA	TRBJ1-2	TRBV29-1	NA	TGCAGCGTAGGAGAGGGTTACTATGGCTACACCTTC	CSVGEGYYGYTF
NA	TRBJ2-7	TRBV13	NA	TGTGCCAGCAGCTCCGCCGACTCCTACGAGCAGTACTTC	CASSSADSYEQYF
NA	TRBJ2-1	TRBV7-9	NA	TGTGCCAGCAGCTTAAGCCCAGGGCCCCTCTCCTACAATGAGCAGTTCTTC	CASSLSPGPLSYNEQFF
NA	TRBJ1-1	TRBV9	NA	TGTGCCAGCAGCGTAGTGCGGGGGACGAACACTGAAGCTTTCTTT	CASSVVRGTNTEAFF
NA	TRBJ2-7	TRBV7-8	NA	TGTGCCAGCAGCTTACGTGCGGACAGTTCCTACGAGCAGTACTTC	CASSLRADSSYEQYF
TRBD2	TRBJ2-5	TRBV7-3	NA	TGTGCCAGCAGCCCCCTCGGGGGGGAGGCCCAGTACTTC	CASSPLGGEAQYF
NA	TRBJ2-1	TRBV20-1	NA	TGCAGTGCTGGGTTTTTTGCCTCCTACAATGAGCAGTTCTTC	CSAGFFASYNEQFF
TRBD1	TRBJ2-7	TRBV4-1	NA	TGCGCCAGCAGCCACGGGACAGGGGGTATCTACGAGCAGTACTTC	CASSHGTGGIYEQYF
NA	TRBJ1-5	TRBV7-8	NA	TGTGCCACCTCAAGAACAGATGCCACTGGGCCCCAGCATTTT	CATSRTDATGPQHF
NA	TRBJ2-7	TRBV29-1	NA	TGCAGCGTTGCGGGGACACCTGGTAACCTTCGAATTTTC	CSVAGTPGNLRIF
TRBD2	TRBJ2-3	TRBV13	NA	TGTGCCAGCACCTTGGGCGGGGGGGCGACAGATACGCAGTATTTT	CASTLGGGATDTQYF
NA	TRBJ2-1	TRBV14	NA	TGTGCCAGCAGCCCCGATAAGGGGAATGAGCAGTTCTTC	CASSPDKGNEQFF
TRBD1	TRBJ1-1	TRBV7-9	once	TGTGCCAGCAGCTTCACGACTAGAGACAGGGACGGCACTGAAGCTTTCTTT	CASSFTTRDRDGTEAFF
NA	TRBJ1-5	TRBV4-1	NA	TGCGCCAGCAGCCAGAGTCAGGGAAGCAATCAGCCCCAGCATTTT	CASSQSQGSNQPQHF
NA	TRBJ1-2	TRBV12-3/TRBV12-4	NA	TGTGCCAGCAGACAGGGAAGGAACTATGGCTACACCTTC	CASRQGRNYGYTF
NA	TRBJ1-5	TRBV11-2	NA	TGTGCCAGCAGCTTAGAGGCTCGCGGACAGCCCCAGCATTTT	CASSLEARGQPQHF
NA	TRBJ1-2	TRBV7-9	NA	TGTGCCAGCAGCTTAGCAGGCGGGGGGCTGATCCATGGCTACACCTTC	CASSLAGGGLIHGYTF
TRBD2	TRBJ2-3	TRBV5-6	NA	TGTGCCAGCAGCAAAGGACTAGCGGGGGCTGACACAGATACGCAGTATTTT	CASSKGLAGADTDTQYF
NA	TRBJ1-1	TRBV30	NA	TGTGCCTGGAGTTTATGGGGTGCTGTGGACACTGAAGCTTTCTTT	CAWSLWGAVDTEAFF
NA	TRBJ2-2	TRBV27	NA	TGTGCCAGCAGTTGGGGAACGGGGGAGCTGTTTTTT	CASSWGTGELFF
NA	TRBJ1-5	TRBV12-3/TRBV12-4	NA	TGTGCCAGCAGTTCCGGGACGATTCAGCCCCAGCATTTT	CASSSGTIQPQHF
NA	TRBJ2-7	TRBV7-9	NA	TGTGCCAGCAGAGGGGGGGACGAGCAGTACTTC	CASRGGDEQYF
NA	TRBJ2-5	TRBV9	NA	TGTGCCAGCAGCGTAGCCAATGGTCCCTTAGAGACCCAGTACTTC	CASSVANGPLETQYF
TRBD2	TRBJ2-1	TRBV29-1	few	TGCAGCGTTGACGGGGGGTCTTACAATGAGCAGTTCTTC	CSVDGGSYNEQFF
NA	TRBJ1-2	TRBV27	NA	TGTGCCAGCAGTGGGGGACACCATGGCTACACCTTC	CASSGGHHGYTF
TRBD1	TRBJ1-2	TRBV30	NA	TGTGCCTGGAGTGCTCCCGGGACAGGTGGCTACACCTTC	CAWSAPGTGGYTF
TRBD1	TRBJ1-6	TRBV20-1	NA	TGCAGTGCTAGAGATGTGCACGGGACAGGGGATAATTCACCCCTCCACTTT	CSARDVHGTGDNSPLHF
NA	TRBJ2-7	TRBV14	NA	TGTGCCAGCGGGTGGGGCAACGAGCAGTACTTC	CASGWGNEQYF
NA	TRBJ1-6	TRBV11-3	few	TGTGCCAGCAGCTTAGGAAGGAACTCCTATAATTCACCCCTCCACTTT	CASSLGRNSYNSPLHF
NA	TRBJ2-3	TRBV2	NA	TGTGCCAGCAGTGACAGAACTAGCACAGATACGCAGTATTTT	CASSDRTSTDTQYF
NA	TRBJ1-2	TRBV27	NA	TGTGCCAGCAGCCTCGACACTAGATCCAACTATGGCTACACCTTC	CASSLDTRSNYGYTF
NA	TRBJ2-7	TRBV18	NA	TGTGCCAGCTCACCATATCCGACCTACGAGCAGTACTTC	CASSPYPTYEQYF
NA	TRBJ1-2	TRBV29-1	NA	TGCAGCGTTGACGGGACTTCCTATGGCTACACCTTC	CSVDGTSYGYTF
TRBD1	TRBJ2-6	TRBV7-6	NA	TGTGCCAGCAGCTTATACGCCCGGGACAGGGGGCACTCTGGGGCCAACGTCCTGACTTTC	CASSLYARDRGHSGANVLTF
NA	TRBJ2-7	TRBV27	NA	TGTGCCAGCAGTTTTTCTCAGTCCTACGAGCAGTACTTC	CASSFSQSYEQYF
NA	TRBJ2-3	TRBV20-1	once	TGCAGTGCTAGAGGCTGGCAGATGGTCACAGATACGCAGTATTTT	CSARGWQMVTDTQYF
NA	TRBJ1-1	TRBV29-1	NA	TGCAGCGTTGCGGTGGGGCGCGGCACTGAAGCTTTCTTT	CSVAVGRGTEAFF
NA	TRBJ1-2	TRBV10-3	few	TGTGCCATCAGTGAGTCCAGCAGCTATGGCTACACCTTC	CAISESSSYGYTF